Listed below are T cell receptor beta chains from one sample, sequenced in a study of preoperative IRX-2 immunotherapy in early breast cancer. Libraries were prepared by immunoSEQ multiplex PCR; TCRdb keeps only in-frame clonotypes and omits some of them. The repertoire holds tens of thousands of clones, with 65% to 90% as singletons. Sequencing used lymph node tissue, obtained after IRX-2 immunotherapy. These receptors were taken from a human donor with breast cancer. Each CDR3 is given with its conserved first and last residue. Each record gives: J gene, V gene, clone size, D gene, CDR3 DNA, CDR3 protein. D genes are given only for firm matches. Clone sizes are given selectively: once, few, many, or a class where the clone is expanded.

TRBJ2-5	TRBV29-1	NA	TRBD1	TGCAGCGTTGGTTCGACAGGGCGCGACCTAGGGACCCAGTACTTC	CSVGSTGRDLGTQYF
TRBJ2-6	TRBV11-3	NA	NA	TGTGCCAGCAGCTTGAACAGGGCTGGGGCCAACGTCCTGACTTTC	CASSLNRAGANVLTF
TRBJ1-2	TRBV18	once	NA	TGTGCCAGCCAGGACGGGACTAACTATGGCTACACCTTC	CASQDGTNYGYTF
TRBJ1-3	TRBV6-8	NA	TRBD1	TGTGCCAGCTCAGGACAGGGGGTTTCTGGAAACACCATATATTTT	CASSGQGVSGNTIYF
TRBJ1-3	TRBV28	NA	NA	TGTGCCAGCAGTAAGACCCTCTCTGGAAACACCATATATTTT	CASSKTLSGNTIYF
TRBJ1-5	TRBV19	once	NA	TGTGCCTCCAAAGGTAGACAGAACAATCAGCCCCAGCATTTT	CASKGRQNNQPQHF
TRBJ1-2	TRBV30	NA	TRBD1	TGTGCCTGGAGTGTAGGGGGACAGGGGGCTGGCTACACCTTC	CAWSVGGQGAGYTF
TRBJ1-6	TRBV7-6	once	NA	TGTGCCAGCAGTTGGGACCCCAGCTCCTATAATTCACCCCTCCACTTT	CASSWDPSSYNSPLHF
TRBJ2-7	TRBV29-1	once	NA	TGCAGCGCGAGAGGGGGGGACGGATCCTACGAGCAGTACTTC	CSARGGDGSYEQYF
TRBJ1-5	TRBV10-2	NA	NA	TGCGCCAGCAGTCAGGGGAGTCATCAGCCCCAGCATTTT	CASSQGSHQPQHF
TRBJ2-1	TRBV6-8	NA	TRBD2	TGTGCCAGCAGTTACTCGACGCCCGGCGGGGGGATAGGGAATGAGCAGTTCTTC	CASSYSTPGGGIGNEQFF
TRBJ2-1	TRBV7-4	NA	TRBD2	TGTGCCAGCAACCCTACCTACGGGGGGGCGGCCTACAATGAGCAGTTCTTC	CASNPTYGGAAYNEQFF
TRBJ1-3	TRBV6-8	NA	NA	TGTGCCAGCAATCCCGGGGGCGAAGGAAACACCATATATTTT	CASNPGGEGNTIYF
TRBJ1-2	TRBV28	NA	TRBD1	TGTGCCAGCAGTCTTAGACAGGGGCTACTCTATGGCTACACCTTC	CASSLRQGLLYGYTF
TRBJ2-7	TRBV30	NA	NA	TGTGCCTGGAGTGTAACGGGGGACGAGCAGTACTTC	CAWSVTGDEQYF
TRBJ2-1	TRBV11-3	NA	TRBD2	TGTGCCAGCAGCCCCGGGACTAGCGGGGCACATGAGCAGTTCTTC	CASSPGTSGAHEQFF
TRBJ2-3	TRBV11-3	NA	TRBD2	TGTGCCAGCAGCTGGCGGGGGGGCCTGTTTTTCACAGATACGCAGTATTTT	CASSWRGGLFFTDTQYF
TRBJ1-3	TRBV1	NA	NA	TGCGCCAGCAGCCAACTTTACACCAGCTCTGGAAACACCATATATTTT	CASSQLYTSSGNTIYF